In this sample, the clone carrying this T cell receptor beta chain turned up many times. The target antigen is unknown. Trimming removed 1 base from V and 1 base from J, with 11 bases in between. Germline V gene sequence: CDR1 SQVTM, CDR2 ANQGSEA. The CDR3 loop spans 15 amino acids. Time point given: persistent/refractory GD, antithyroid drugs over 5 years with positive TRAb. From PBMCs, RNA was extracted and then used to make the TCR library. This sample is drawn from a study of regulatory T cells in long-lasting Graves disease. Study results and limitations: Reduced TCR diversity was observed in persistent Graves' patients versus newly diagnosed patients. Persistent disease preferred TRBV28, TRBJ1-2 and TRBJ2-5. Persistent patients shared more public clonotypes (around 2,500) than newly diagnosed patients (around 910).

Through Arm-PCR of CDR3 regions and iRepertoire HTBI primers, TCR beta libraries were built. TCRdb independently ran MiXCR on the multiplex PCR reads; one entry per CDR3 protein. The sample has more than 300,000 distinct CDR3 sequences; roughly 20% are singletons. The sample was peripheral blood mononuclear cells (PBMCs), taken when the disease was refractory, from a patient treated with antithyroid drugs. The V call is TRBV29-1, the J call TRBJ2-4; D call uncertain. The sequence was obtained from a woman aged 40-49 years with Graves disease. The DNA of the CDR3 is TGCAGCGTTGAAGGGAACTCGGGTGCCAAAAACATTCAGTACTTC. This codes for CSVEGNSGAKNIQYF.